A few counts support the clone carrying this T cell receptor beta chain. Trimming took 7 bases from V and 0 from J, leaving 11 bases between them. CDR1 is DFQATT, CDR2 SNEGSKA, per germline (reference sequence). The CDR3 runs 13 residues. A minimum of 7 million PBMCs was isolated per sample. Per sample, at least 5 micrograms of total RNA were extracted. The data belong to a study of blood T cells in healthy people across ages. Primers used in a second PCR of about 7 to 12 cycles were a sample-barcoded 5' primer and a J-beta primer mix. Each CDR3 protein is one row after TCRdb ran MiXCR on the 5' RACE reads. The sample records about 1.5 million distinct CDR3 sequences, 35% to 45% being singletons.

The V and J genes are TRBV20-1 and TRBJ2-3, with a possible D match to TRBD2 (5 bases). The sample was blood. This sequence originates from a woman in her late teens or twenties in good health. In nucleotides, the CDR3 is TGCAGTGGGAGCCGCGGGAGCACAGATACGCAGTATTTT. It is translated as CSGSRGSTDTQYF.